This section outlines one T cell receptor beta chain sequence together with its context. The V gene lost 6 bases and the J gene lost 0 bases, with 12 bases spanning the gap. This CDR3 contains 15 residues. In germline, CDR1 is MGHRA, CDR2 YSYEKL. The data were taken from a study of patients and donors after allogeneic stem cell transplantation. TCRdb reprocessed the RT-PCR reads with MiXCR, giving one entry per CDR3 protein. The profile shows roughly 940,000 distinct CDR3 sequences, roughly 18% of them singletons. Sequencing was carried out using blood, either unsorted or a sorted T cell fraction (not recorded which). The sequence was obtained from a human donor who was either an allogeneic HSCT recipient or a stem cell or donor lymphocyte infusion donor (not recorded which). It is not recorded whose cells these are; they may come from a transplant donor. The chain joins TRBV4-1 to TRBJ2-1; weak D call: TRBD1 (5 bases). The CDR3 loop is CASRPLGASYNEQFF. In nucleotides, the CDR3 is TGCGCCAGCAGACCCTTAGGGGCCTCCTACAATGAGCAGTTCTTC.